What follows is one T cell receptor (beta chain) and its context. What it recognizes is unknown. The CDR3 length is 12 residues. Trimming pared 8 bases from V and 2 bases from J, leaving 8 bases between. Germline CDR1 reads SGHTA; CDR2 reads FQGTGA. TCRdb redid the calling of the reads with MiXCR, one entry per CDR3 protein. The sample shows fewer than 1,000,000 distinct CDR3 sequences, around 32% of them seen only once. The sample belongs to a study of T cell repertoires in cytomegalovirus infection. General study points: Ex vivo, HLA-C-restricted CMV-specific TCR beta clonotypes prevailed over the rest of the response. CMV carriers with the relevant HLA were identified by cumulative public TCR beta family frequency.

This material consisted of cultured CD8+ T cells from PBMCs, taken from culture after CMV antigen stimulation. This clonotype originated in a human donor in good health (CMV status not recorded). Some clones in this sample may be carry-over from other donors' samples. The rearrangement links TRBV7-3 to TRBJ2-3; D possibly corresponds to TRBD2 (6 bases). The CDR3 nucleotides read TGTGCCAGCGGGGGGATCACAGATACGCAGTATTTT. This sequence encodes CASGGITDTQYF.